The next 22 T cell receptor beta chains were all read from a single sample in a study of blood T cell repertoires in COVID-19. Profiling relied on immunoSEQ multiplex PCR, and the TCRdb table lists in-frame clones only, not all of them. This table holds about 260,000 clones, approximately 92% found once. Sequenced input: peripheral blood. The receptors were sampled from a young adult with COVID-19, enrolled during active disease.

This clone showed up just once. The V gene is TRBV14, the J gene TRBJ1-1; D is undetermined. Per the germline V gene, CDR1 is SGHDN and CDR2 is FVKESK. The length of the CDR3 is 15 residues. V shed 6 bases and J shed 6 bases, with 20 bases lying between them. CDR3 residues: CASSRFEGGSAEAFF. The CDR3 DNA sequence: TGTGCCAGCAGTCGGTTCGAGGGTGGAAGCGCTGAAGCTTTCTTT.

This clone came up once. The V call is TRBV28, the J call TRBJ1-5; D may be TRBD1 (6 bases). Trimming took off 3 bases at V and 4 bases at J, with 10 bases between the two ends. Per germline, CDR1 MDHEN and CDR2 SYDVKM. This CDR3 contains 14 residues. The chain's CDR3 is CASSLGHLNQPQHF. The CDR3 DNA follows: TGTGCCAGCAGTTTGGGACACCTTAATCAGCCCCAGCATTTT.

On this clone: Other DNA sequences in this sample translate to the same CDR3. V and J are TRBV9 and TRBJ2-7; 12 bases are shared with TRBD2. CDR1 is SGDLS, CDR2 YYNGEE, per germline. The CDR3 is 14 amino acids. V lost 2 bases to trimming and J lost 3 bases; unmatched junction nucleotides: 0. CDR3: CASSVGLAGYEQYF. CDR3 DNA: TGTGCCAGCAGCGTGGGACTAGCGGGCTACGAGCAGTACTTC.

The DNA for the CDR3 is TGTGCCACCAGTGATTTTGGCAGTAGCACAGATACGCAGTATTTT. As protein: CATSDFGSSTDTQYF. The V call is TRBV24-1, the J call TRBJ2-3; D remains unclear. This CDR3 comprises 15 residues. Germline values: CDR1 KGHDR, CDR2 SFDVKD. Trimming shortened V by 1 base and J by 0 bases, and 7 bases separated the two germline ends.

This chain joins TRBV4-3 and TRBJ2-2, with no clear D. Looked up from germline, CDR1 is LGHNA and CDR2 is YSLEER. Trimming shortened V by 1 base and J by 0 bases, and 12 bases separated the two germline ends. The CDR3 length is 17 residues. CDR3 nucleotide sequence: TGCGCCAGCAGCCAAGTAAATATACTCCCGAACACCGGGGAGCTGTTTTTT. This gives the protein CASSQVNILPNTGELFF.

The gene calls are TRBV19 and TRBJ2-7; 7 bases match TRBD2. Germline CDR1 reads LNHDA; CDR2 reads SQIVND (reference sequence). V trimming: 3 bases; J trimming: 3 bases; junction bases outside the gene matches: 5. This CDR3 has 14 amino acids. CDR3 DNA sequence: TGTGCCAGTAGTATGGCGGGGGTCAGCTACGAGCAGTACTTC. Protein sequence: CASSMAGVSYEQYF.

The gene calls are TRBV5-5 and TRBJ2-2; 7 bases are shared with TRBD1. The V gene end was trimmed by 5 bases and the J gene end by 4 bases; junction bases not matched to a gene: 8. Germline CDR1 and CDR2: SGHKS and YYEKEE (reference sequence). The CDR3 contains 15 residues. CDR3 DNA sequence: TGTGCCAGCAGGAAGTCAGGGGGTTCCACCGGGGAGCTGTTTTTT. Protein sequence: CASRKSGGSTGELFF.

This clone showed up just once. The V call is TRBV9, the J call TRBJ2-3; tentative D call: TRBD1 (6 bases). Trimming removed 0 bases at V and 0 bases at J, with 14 bases between. The germline V gene encodes CDR1 SGDLS and CDR2 YYNGEE. This CDR3 is built from 17 residues. Here the CDR3 reads CASSVGFQGSSTDTQYF. The CDR3 nucleotides read TGTGCCAGCAGCGTAGGGTTCCAGGGGTCTAGCACAGATACGCAGTATTTT.

This clone has just one count. The rearrangement links TRBV4-1 to TRBJ1-4; D is unclear. Germline V CDR1 and CDR2: MGHRA, YSYEKL. CDR3 length: 15 amino acids. Trimming removed 3 bases at V and 7 bases at J, with 15 bases between. CDR3 in amino acids: CASSQVSPKSEKLFF. The CDR3 DNA sequence: TGCGCCAGCAGCCAGGTGTCCCCTAAGAGTGAAAAACTGTTTTTT.

This chain links TRBV5-1 with TRBJ2-7; D possibly corresponds to TRBD1 (5 bases). This CDR3 comprises 14 residues. Trimming removed 1 base from V and 4 bases from J, with 12 bases in between. Germline V gene sequence: CDR1 SGHRS, CDR2 YFSETQ. Here the CDR3 reads CASSLRAGQYEQYF. CDR3 nucleotides: TGCGCCAGCAGCTTGAGGGCAGGGCAGTACGAGCAGTACTTC.

The chain recombines TRBV2 with TRBJ1-5; D is uncertain. The V and J ends lost 1 base and 0 bases respectively, with 7 bases between them. Per germline, CDR1 SNHLY and CDR2 FYNNEI. The CDR3 sequence is 15 residues long. CDR3: CASSEVAVSNQPQHF. As DNA, the CDR3 is TGTGCCAGCAGTGAAGTGGCGGTTAGCAATCAGCCCCAGCATTTT.

The chain uses TRBV19 and TRBJ1-1, with D unresolved. CDR1 is LNHDA and CDR2 is SQIVND in the germline V gene (reference sequence). The V end lost 6 bases, the J end lost 1 base, and 9 bases lay between the germline ends. This CDR3 comprises 13 residues. In DNA, the CDR3 is TGTGCCAGTAGGGGCGGGGAGAACACTGAAGCTTTCTTT. Translation: CASRGGENTEAFF.

This chain links TRBV5-4 with TRBJ2-7; the D gene is possibly TRBD1 (5 bases). This CDR3 spans 15 amino acids. V gave up 6 bases and J gave up 2 bases, with 18 bases separating them. Germline values: CDR1 SGHNT, CDR2 YYREEE (reference sequence). This CDR3 reads CASNEKSDTTYEQYF. CDR3 DNA sequence: TGTGCCAGCAATGAAAAGTCGGACACCACCTACGAGCAGTACTTC.

The chain carries TRBV7-8 and TRBJ2-2, with 7 bases fitting TRBD2. From germline, CDR1 is SGHVS and CDR2 FQNEAQ. This CDR3 is 16 amino acids long. V was clipped by 4 bases and J by 0 bases; unmatched bases: 5. The CDR3 loop reads CASSYPGGANTGELFF. Written as DNA, the CDR3 is TGTGCCAGCAGCTACCCGGGAGGCGCGAACACCGGGGAGCTGTTTTTT.

The rearrangement links TRBV2 to TRBJ1-5, with 9 bases that match TRBD1. V lost 7 bases, J lost 2 bases, and 6 bases stayed unmatched. The CDR3 has 15 amino acids. CDR1 is SNHLY and CDR2 is FYNNEI in the germline V gene. CDR3 sequence (DNA): TGTGCCAGCACCGGACAGGGGTACGGCAATCAGCCCCAGCATTTT. Residues: CASTGQGYGNQPQHF. Supplemented by reference TRBV2 and TRBJ1-5, the full variable domain reads EPEVTQTPSHQVTQMGQEVILRCVPISNHLYFYWYRQILGQKVEFLVSFYNNEISEKSEIFDDQFSVERPDGSNFTLKIRSTKLEDSAMYFCASTGQGYGNQPQHFGDGTRLSIL.

This rearrangement joins TRBV7-8 to TRBJ1-4; TRBD1 matches 7 bases. The length of the CDR3 is 14 residues. V shed 2 bases, J shed 8 bases, and the junction held 5 bases outside the gene matches. CDR1 and CDR2 from the germline V gene are SGHVS and FQNEAQ. The CDR3 DNA is TGTGCCAGCAGCTTACGGGACAGTGGCGAAAAACTGTTTTTT. It translates to CASSLRDSGEKLFF.

The chain couples TRBV11-2 to TRBJ1-6; D gene unclear. This CDR3 is built from 13 residues. Trimming took off 0 bases at V and 7 bases at J, with 4 bases between the two ends. Germline values: CDR1 SGHAT, CDR2 FQNNGV. CDR3 region: CASSLDMNSPLHF. In nucleotides, the CDR3 is TGTGCCAGCAGCTTAGATATGAATTCACCCCTCCACTTT.

The V call is TRBV4-2, the J call TRBJ2-3; 7 bases line up with TRBD2. The CDR3 extends over 18 amino acids. Germline V gene lookup returns CDR1 LGHNA and CDR2 YNFKEQ. J was trimmed by 0 bases and V by 1 base; bases with no gene match: 10. This CDR3 is CASSQAPGGGASTDTQYF. As DNA, the CDR3 is TGTGCCAGCAGCCAAGCGCCCGGCGGGGGAGCGAGCACAGATACGCAGTATTTT.

The J gene is TRBJ1-4, the V gene TRBV15; D remains ambiguous. There are 14 residues in the CDR3. The germline V gene has CDR1 LNHNV and CDR2 YYDKDF (reference sequence). Trimming took off 6 bases at V and 0 bases at J, with 8 bases between the two ends. Here the CDR3 reads CATSWPATNEKLFF. DNA for the CDR3: TGTGCCACCAGTTGGCCAGCAACTAATGAAAAACTGTTTTTT.

This clone is a singleton in its sample. This chain links TRBV6-6 with TRBJ2-7; 8 bases are a match to TRBD1. The ends lost 0 bases at V and 1 base at J; junction bases unmatched: 2. This CDR3 spans 15 amino acids. Germline assignment: CDR1 MNHNY and CDR2 SVGAGI (reference sequence). CDR3 residues: CASSYSGQGSYEQYF. The CDR3 nucleotides read TGTGCCAGCAGTTACTCAGGACAGGGATCCTACGAGCAGTACTTC.

The V gene is TRBV6-1, the J gene TRBJ2-7; 8 bases match TRBD2. The CDR3 totals 17 residues. V shed 3 bases and J 2 bases; nucleotides not matched to a gene: 12. The V gene's germline CDR1 is MNHNS and CDR2 SASEGT. This CDR3 reads CASSDRGLDGTTYEQYF. CDR3 DNA sequence: TGTGCCAGCAGTGACAGGGGACTAGACGGCACCACCTACGAGCAGTACTTC.

V and J are TRBV5-4 and TRBJ2-3; 16 bases align to TRBD2. This CDR3 has 17 residues. CDR1 is SGHNT, CDR2 YYREEE, per germline (reference sequence). V shed 3 bases and J 6 bases; nucleotides not matched to a gene: 7. The CDR3 DNA is TGTGCCAGCAGCTCGGGACTAGCGGGAGGGGTAGCGGATACGCAGTATTTT. Protein sequence: CASSSGLAGGVADTQYF.